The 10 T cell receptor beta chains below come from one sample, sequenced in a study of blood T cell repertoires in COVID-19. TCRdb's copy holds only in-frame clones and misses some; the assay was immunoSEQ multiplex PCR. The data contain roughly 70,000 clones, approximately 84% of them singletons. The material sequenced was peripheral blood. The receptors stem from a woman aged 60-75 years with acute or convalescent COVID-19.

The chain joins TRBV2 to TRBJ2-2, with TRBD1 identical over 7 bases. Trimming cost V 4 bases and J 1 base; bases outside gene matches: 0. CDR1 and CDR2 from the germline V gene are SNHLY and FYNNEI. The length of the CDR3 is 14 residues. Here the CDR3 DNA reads TGTGCCAGCAGTGGACAGGGGAACACCGGGGAGCTGTTTTTT. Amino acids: CASSGQGNTGELFF.

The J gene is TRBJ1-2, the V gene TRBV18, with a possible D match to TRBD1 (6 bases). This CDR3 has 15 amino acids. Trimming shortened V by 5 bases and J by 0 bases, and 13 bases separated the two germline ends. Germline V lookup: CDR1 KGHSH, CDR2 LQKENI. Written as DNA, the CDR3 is TGTGCCAGCTCATCCTCGACAGGCCCTAACTATGGCTACACCTTC. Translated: CASSSSTGPNYGYTF.

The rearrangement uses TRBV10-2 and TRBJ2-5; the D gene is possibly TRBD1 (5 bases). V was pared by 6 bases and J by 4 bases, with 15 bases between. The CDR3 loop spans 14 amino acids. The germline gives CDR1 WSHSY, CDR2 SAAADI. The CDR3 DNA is TGCGCCAGCAGCCAGGGTCCGTGGGGAGAGACCCAGTACTTC. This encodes CASSQGPWGETQYF.

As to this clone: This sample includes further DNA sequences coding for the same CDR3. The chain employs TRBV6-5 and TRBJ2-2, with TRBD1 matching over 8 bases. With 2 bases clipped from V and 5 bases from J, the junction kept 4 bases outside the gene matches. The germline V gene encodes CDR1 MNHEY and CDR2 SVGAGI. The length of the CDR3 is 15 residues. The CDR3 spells CASSYTGGRTGELFF. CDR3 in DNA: TGTGCCAGCAGTTACACAGGGGGTCGGACCGGGGAGCTGTTTTTT.

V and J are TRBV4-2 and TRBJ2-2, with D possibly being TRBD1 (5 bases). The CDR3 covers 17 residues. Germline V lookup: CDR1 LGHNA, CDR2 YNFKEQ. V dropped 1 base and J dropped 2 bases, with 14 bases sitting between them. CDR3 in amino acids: CASSQVIGRVNTGELFF. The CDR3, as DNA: TGTGCCAGCAGCCAAGTGATCGGCAGGGTCAACACCGGGGAGCTGTTTTTT.

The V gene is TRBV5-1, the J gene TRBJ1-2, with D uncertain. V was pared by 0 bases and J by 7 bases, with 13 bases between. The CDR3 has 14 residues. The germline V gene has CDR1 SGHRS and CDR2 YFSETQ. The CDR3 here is CASSLEFGVGGYTF. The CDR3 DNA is TGCGCCAGCAGCTTGGAGTTCGGGGTTGGTGGCTACACCTTC.

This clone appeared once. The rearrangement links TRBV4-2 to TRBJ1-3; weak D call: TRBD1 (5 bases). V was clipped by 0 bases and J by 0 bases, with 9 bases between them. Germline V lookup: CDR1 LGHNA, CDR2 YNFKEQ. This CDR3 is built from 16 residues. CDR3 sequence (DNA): TGTGCCAGCAGCCAAGATGGGGGACTCTCTGGAAACACCATATATTTT. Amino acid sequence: CASSQDGGLSGNTIYF.

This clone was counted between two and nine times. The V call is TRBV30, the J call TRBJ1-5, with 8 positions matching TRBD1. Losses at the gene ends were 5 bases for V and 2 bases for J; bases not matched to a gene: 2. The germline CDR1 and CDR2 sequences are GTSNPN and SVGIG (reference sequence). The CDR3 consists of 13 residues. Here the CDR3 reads CAWGGQGNQPQHF. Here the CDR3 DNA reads TGTGCCTGGGGGGGACAGGGCAATCAGCCCCAGCATTTT.

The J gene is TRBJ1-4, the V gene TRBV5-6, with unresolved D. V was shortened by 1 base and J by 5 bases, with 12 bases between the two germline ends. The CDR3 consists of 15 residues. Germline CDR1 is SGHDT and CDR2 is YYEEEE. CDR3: CASSLYVGRNEKLFF. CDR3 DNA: TGTGCCAGCAGCTTGTATGTGGGGAGGAATGAAAAACTGTTTTTT.

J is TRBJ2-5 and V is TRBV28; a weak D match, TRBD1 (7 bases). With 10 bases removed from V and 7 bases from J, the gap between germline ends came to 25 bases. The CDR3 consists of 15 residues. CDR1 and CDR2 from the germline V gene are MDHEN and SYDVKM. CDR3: CATAFGGTPGGTQYF. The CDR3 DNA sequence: TGTGCCACCGCATTTGGGGGGACCCCAGGGGGGACCCAGTACTTC.